The 27 T cell receptor beta chains presented below share a single source sample, sequenced in a study of technical replicates of blood from several donors. Produced via immunoSEQ multiplex PCR; TCRdb's table is partial and in-frame only. The data contain tens of thousands of clones, 97% of them seen just once; the ten biggest clones take up more than 0.15%. Sequencing was performed on T cells isolated from PBMCs. These receptors originate from a human donor in good health.

The gene calls are TRBV5-1 and TRBJ1-1; no reliable D call. The germline gives CDR1 SGHRS, CDR2 YFSETQ. The CDR3 sequence is 15 residues long. Trimming took off 0 bases at V and 1 base at J, with 10 bases between the two ends. The CDR3, as DNA: TGCGCCAGCAGCTTGGGAGAGACTGCGAACACTGAAGCTTTCTTT. Translation: CASSLGETANTEAFF.

The rearrangement joins TRBV7-8 to TRBJ2-7; TRBD1 matches at 7 bases. J gave up 7 bases and V 3 bases, and 12 bases lay outside the gene matches. Germline V gene data show CDR1 as SGHVS and CDR2 as FQNEAQ. The CDR3 runs to 15 residues. The CDR3 protein is CASSLGTVSSREQYF. The CDR3 DNA is TGTGCCAGCAGCTTGGGGACAGTATCATCGAGGGAGCAGTACTTC.

The rearrangement links TRBV5-1 to TRBJ2-7, with 10 bases aligning to TRBD1. The CDR3 is 15 amino acids. V lost 3 bases, J lost 2 bases, and 5 bases stayed unmatched. In germline, CDR1 is SGHRS, CDR2 YFSETQ. The CDR3 DNA reads TGCGCCAGCAGCTCCCCGGGACAGGGGACCTACGAGCAGTACTTC. Translating it yields CASSSPGQGTYEQYF.

The CDR3, as DNA: TGCGCCAGCAGCTTCCGGGACAGTAGCGTCAATGAGCAGTTCTTC. Its translation: CASSFRDSSVNEQFF. The V and J genes are TRBV5-1 and TRBJ2-1, with TRBD1 matching over 7 bases. The CDR3 covers 15 residues. The V gene end was trimmed by 2 bases and the J gene end by 6 bases; junction bases not matched to a gene: 8. Germline V gene sequence: CDR1 SGHRS, CDR2 YFSETQ. Full variable domain (missing parts from reference TRBV5-1 and TRBJ2-1): KAGVTQTPRYLIKTRGQQVTLSCSPISGHRSVSWYQQTPGQGLQFLFEYFSETQRNKGNFPGRFSGRQFSNSRSEMNVSTLELGDSALYLCASSFRDSSVNEQFFGPGTRLTVL.

In its sample, this clone was seen a few times. The chain carries TRBV5-4 and TRBJ2-7; possibly TRBD2 for D (5 bases). The length of the CDR3 is 15 residues. V lost 2 bases, J lost 3 bases, and 15 bases lay in between. Germline V CDR1 and CDR2: SGHNT, YYREEE (reference sequence). DNA for the CDR3: TGTGCCAGCAGCTTAATCCGTAGCGAGAGCTACGAGCAGTACTTC. It yields the protein CASSLIRSESYEQYF.

This chain joins TRBV4-2 and TRBJ1-6; possible D gene TRBD1, 5 bases. This CDR3 comprises 16 residues. V gave up 1 base and J gave up 8 bases, with 15 bases separating them. Per the germline V gene, CDR1 is LGHNA and CDR2 is YNFKEQ. The CDR3 loop reads CASSQGVPQGDSPLHF. The DNA of the CDR3 is TGTGCCAGCAGCCAAGGGGTTCCCCAGGGCGATTCACCCCTCCACTTT.

This sequence joins TRBV6-5 and TRBJ2-5; D perhaps matches TRBD1 (6 bases). Germline CDR1 is MNHEY and CDR2 is SVGAGI. Trimming stripped 8 bases from V and 9 bases from J, with 22 bases between. There are 14 residues in the CDR3. The CDR3 DNA reads as TGTGCCAGCTTACCAACCCTTACAGGGACGCCCCAGTACTTC. Protein: CASLPTLTGTPQYF.

The J gene is TRBJ1-3, the V gene TRBV6-5; the D gene is possibly TRBD1 (6 bases). Germline V CDR1 and CDR2: MNHEY, SVGAGI. The V end was cut by 8 bases, the J end by 0 bases, with 11 bases between. The CDR3 contains 14 residues. CDR3 in amino acids: CASQQGFSGNTIYF. The CDR3 nucleotides read TGTGCCAGCCAACAGGGATTCTCTGGAAACACCATATATTTT.

This chain uses TRBV2 with TRBJ2-6, with 7 bases lining up with TRBD2. Germline-derived CDR1 and CDR2 are SNHLY and FYNNEI. J was trimmed by 1 base and V by 7 bases; bases with no gene match: 7. CDR3 size: 16 residues. The CDR3 loop reads CASTGLGLSGANVLTF. The CDR3 DNA reads TGTGCCAGCACCGGACTAGGTCTGTCTGGGGCCAACGTCCTGACTTTC.

The rearrangement uses TRBV2 and TRBJ2-1; 13 bases match TRBD2. The V segment lost 6 bases and the J segment 1 base; nucleotides outside the gene matches: 12. CDR3 length equals 19 residues. CDR1 and CDR2 from the germline V gene are SNHLY and FYNNEI. CDR3 residues: CASSATSGGPVGSYNEQFF. The CDR3 region has the DNA TGTGCCAGCAGCGCGACTAGCGGGGGGCCCGTGGGGTCCTACAATGAGCAGTTCTTC.

The gene calls are TRBV19 and TRBJ2-3; D is perhaps TRBD2 (5 bases). The CDR3 runs to 15 residues. The germline V gene encodes CDR1 LNHDA and CDR2 SQIVND (reference sequence). The V and J ends lost 0 bases and 1 base respectively, with 8 bases between them. CDR3 coding DNA: TGTGCCAGTAGTATAGATGGGCGGGGCACAGATACGCAGTATTTT. Protein: CASSIDGRGTDTQYF.

The chain joins TRBV11-1 to TRBJ2-2, with D possibly matching TRBD2 (6 bases). V was cut by 0 bases and J by 5 bases, with 13 bases left in between. The CDR3 totals 16 residues. Germline CDR1 is SGHAT and CDR2 is FQDESV (reference sequence). CDR3 bases: TGTGCCAGCAGCTTAGCACCCGGGGGAGGAACCGGGGAGCTGTTTTTT. Translating it yields CASSLAPGGGTGELFF.

The chain links TRBV7-6 to TRBJ2-5; 11 bases align to TRBD2. The length of the CDR3 is 17 residues. Trimming at V came to 6 bases and at J to 1 base, leaving 10 bases not matched to a gene. Germline loops: CDR1 SGHVS, CDR2 FNYEAQ. In DNA, the CDR3 is TGTGCCAGCAGTCGTAACCCCCTAGCGGGGGGCCAAGAGACCCAGTACTTC. It translates to CASSRNPLAGGQETQYF.

The V gene is TRBV18, the J gene TRBJ1-1, with no clear D. CDR3 length equals 12 residues. From germline, CDR1 is KGHSH and CDR2 LQKENI. Trimming cost V 4 bases and J 7 bases, with 10 bases left between them. The CDR3 DNA reads TGTGCCAGCTCACGTCCCAGGCATGAAGCTTTCTTT. This encodes CASSRPRHEAFF.

J is TRBJ2-7 and V is TRBV5-1; a possible D gene is TRBD1 (7 bases). Looked up from germline, CDR1 is SGHRS and CDR2 is YFSETQ. This CDR3 is 16 amino acids long. Trimming stripped 0 bases from V and 2 bases from J, with 15 bases between. DNA for the CDR3: TGCGCCAGCAGCTTGGCCCCCAGGGGGGAAGCCTACGAGCAGTACTTC. Translated: CASSLAPRGEAYEQYF.

The J gene is TRBJ2-1, the V gene TRBV7-9; TRBD1 aligns across 7 bases. Germline V CDR1 and CDR2: SEHNR, FQNEAQ (reference sequence). This CDR3 region has 12 residues. Trimming took 5 bases from V and 7 from J; bases not matched to a gene: 2. The CDR3 region is CASSPQGNEQFF. DNA for the CDR3: TGTGCCAGCAGCCCACAGGGGAATGAGCAGTTCTTC.

J is TRBJ2-1 and V is TRBV19, with D possibly being TRBD2 (5 bases). This CDR3 contains 17 residues. V was pared by 10 bases and J by 8 bases, with 30 bases between. Per germline, CDR1 LNHDA and CDR2 SQIVND (reference sequence). The CDR3 nucleotides read TGTGCCACCCGTAGTATAGTGTCTAGCCAGTTTGTTGATGAGCAGTTCTTC. It is translated as CATRSIVSSQFVDEQFF.

The J gene is TRBJ1-2, the V gene TRBV30; D gene uncertain. Deletions cut 7 bases from V and 4 bases from J, with 22 bases between. The CDR3 sequence is 15 residues long. The germline gives CDR1 GTSNPN, CDR2 SVGIG (reference sequence). This CDR3 reads CASRRVLGGSYGYTF. CDR3 nucleotides: TGTGCCTCCCGTCGGGTACTAGGAGGTTCCTATGGCTACACCTTC.

The V call is TRBV11-2, the J call TRBJ2-1, with TRBD2 matching over 11 bases. In germline, CDR1 is SGHAT, CDR2 FQNNGV. Trimming removed 4 bases from V and 8 bases from J; junction bases left unmatched: 16. CDR3 length: 18 amino acids. The CDR3 coding sequence is TGTGCCAGCAGCTCGGGGGGCTGGATTATAGCGGGAGGGGATGAGCAGTTCTTC. Amino acid sequence: CASSSGGWIIAGGDEQFF. The whole variable domain, remainder taken from reference TRBV11-2 and TRBJ2-1, is EAGVAQSPRYKIIEKRQSVAFWCNPISGHATLYWYQQILGQGPKLLIQFQNNGVVDDSQLPKDRFSAERLKGVDSTLKIQPAKLEDSAVYLCASSSGGWIIAGGDEQFFGPGTRLTVL.

This sequence joins TRBV7-9 and TRBJ2-1, with D tentatively TRBD2 (5 bases). Germline CDR1 reads SEHNR; CDR2 reads FQNEAQ (reference sequence). This CDR3 is 14 amino acids long. Trimming removed 3 bases from V and 7 bases from J, with 13 bases in between. CDR3 region: CASSFRLASNEQFF. CDR3 coding DNA: TGTGCCAGCAGCTTCCGTCTAGCCAGTAATGAGCAGTTCTTC. The full variable domain, rest sourced from reference TRBV7-9 and TRBJ2-1, is DTGVSQNPRHKITKRGQNVTFRCDPISEHNRLYWYRQTLGQGPEFLTYFQNEAQLEKSRLLSDRFSAERPKGSFSTLEIQRTEQGDSAMYLCASSFRLASNEQFFGPGTRLTVL.

The chain joins TRBV29-1 to TRBJ2-5; tentatively, D is TRBD2 (5 bases). The V end was cut by 1 base, the J end by 4 bases, with 7 bases between. CDR1 and CDR2 (germline): SQVTM, ANQGSEA. The CDR3 covers 12 residues. In DNA form, the CDR3 reads TGCAGCGTTGAAGGGGAGAGAGAGACCCAGTACTTC. Its protein is CSVEGERETQYF.

J is TRBJ2-3 and V is TRBV28, with TRBD2 identical over 11 bases. Per the germline V gene, CDR1 is MDHEN and CDR2 is SYDVKM. This CDR3 spans 17 amino acids. After removal of 3 bases from V and 5 bases from J, the junction contained 10 bases not matched to a gene. The CDR3 DNA reads TGTGCCAGCAGTTTTATGCCCGGGACTAGCGGAAAAGATACGCAGTATTTT. It codes for CASSFMPGTSGKDTQYF.

V gene TRBV28 combines with J gene TRBJ1-5, with D perhaps TRBD1 (5 bases). The CDR3 has 15 residues. Germline CDR1 is MDHEN and CDR2 is SYDVKM. V was pared by 6 bases and J by 1 base, with 13 bases between. DNA of the CDR3: TGTGCCAGCAGCAGGGAGGGAGTAAGCAATCAGCCCCAGCATTTT. Protein: CASSREGVSNQPQHF.

This clone was counted once. The rearrangement links TRBV7-6 to TRBJ2-1; no reliable D call. Germline CDR1 is SGHVS and CDR2 is FNYEAQ. The CDR3 extends over 16 amino acids. V was pared by 4 bases and J by 0 bases, with 13 bases between. The CDR3 nucleotides read TGTGCCAGCAGCTCCACCCCTACGAGCTCCTACAATGAGCAGTTCTTC. Translating gives CASSSTPTSSYNEQFF.

The chain couples TRBV6-1 to TRBJ2-7; 8 bases are shared with TRBD2. The germline CDR1 and CDR2 sequences are MNHNS and SASEGT. The CDR3 consists of 16 residues. J was trimmed by 2 bases and V by 2 bases; bases with no gene match: 8. CDR3 sequence: CASSERASGFTYEQYF. CDR3 nucleotide sequence: TGTGCCAGCAGTGAAAGGGCTAGCGGGTTCACCTACGAGCAGTACTTC.

The V gene is TRBV9, the J gene TRBJ2-1; perhaps TRBD1 as D (6 bases). Germline CDR1 reads SGDLS; CDR2 reads YYNGEE. Trimming took off 0 bases at V and 6 bases at J, with 13 bases between the two ends. The CDR3 is 15 residues long. CDR3 sequence reads: CASSVGGGPINEQFF. For the CDR3, the DNA is TGTGCCAGCAGCGTAGGTGGGGGCCCGATCAATGAGCAGTTCTTC.

The chain recombines TRBV7-9 with TRBJ2-3; 8 nucleotides align to TRBD1. The ends lost 5 bases at V and 0 bases at J; junction bases unmatched: 4. The CDR3 sequence is 15 residues long. CDR1 and CDR2 from the germline V gene are SEHNR and FQNEAQ (reference sequence). CDR3: CASSPDRASTDTQYF. The CDR3 DNA is TGTGCCAGCAGCCCGGACAGGGCTAGCACAGATACGCAGTATTTT.